A single sample gave rise to the 24 T cell receptor beta chains below, sequenced in a study of T-cell reconstitution after alpha-beta-depleted transplantation in children. Unique molecular identifiers were built into the TCRbeta library. From the PCR reads, TCRdb called clonotypes with MiXCR, one entry per CDR3 protein. The sample shows over 550,000 distinct CDR3 sequences, more than 9% of them seen only once. The starting material was PBMCs from the stem cell graft donor, obtained from the stem cell graft. Source of these receptors: a human donor who donated a stem cell graft to a child with acute myeloid leukemia.

The chain uses TRBV12-3 or TRBV12-4 and TRBJ2-7; 10 bases agree with TRBD2. This CDR3 spans 14 amino acids. The ends lost 8 bases at V and 4 bases at J; junction bases unmatched: 8. In DNA form, the CDR3 reads TGTGCCAGCCGGCTAGCGGGGGCGGTTTACGAGCAGTACTTC. Protein: CASRLAGAVYEQYF.

The chain recombines TRBV20-1 with TRBJ2-3; TRBD1 matches 11 bases. The CDR3 sequence is 13 residues long. J was trimmed by 7 bases and V by 5 bases; bases with no gene match: 5. Germline V gene data show CDR1 as DFQATT and CDR2 as SNEGSKA (reference sequence). CDR3 bases: TGCAGTGCTCAGGGACAGGGGGGGAATACGCAGTATTTT. As protein: CSAQGQGGNTQYF.

This clonotype showed up just a few times. V usage is TRBV6-2 or TRBV6-3 and J usage is TRBJ1-1; 7 positions match TRBD1. J lost 1 base, V lost 3 bases, and 2 bases had no gene match. Germline assignment: CDR1 MNHEY and CDR2 SVGEGT. The length of the CDR3 is 14 residues. The CDR3: CASSYTGENTEAFF. For the CDR3, the DNA is TGTGCCAGCAGTTATACAGGGGAGAACACTGAAGCTTTCTTT.

This clonotype was observed a handful of times. The V gene is TRBV6-1, the J gene TRBJ1-2, with D possibly matching TRBD1 (5 bases). The ends were cut back, 2 bases at V and 8 bases at J, with 12 bases in the middle. This CDR3 is 13 amino acids long. CDR1 is MNHNS and CDR2 is SASEGT in the germline V gene. Written as DNA, the CDR3 is TGTGCCAGCAGTGAACCAGGGAATCGCGGCTACACCTTC. It encodes CASSEPGNRGYTF.

Many counts were recorded for this clonotype. V is TRBV20-1 and J is TRBJ1-5; 10 nucleotides match TRBD1. V was clipped by 1 base and J by 7 bases; unmatched bases: 4. This CDR3 spans 14 amino acids. Germline-derived CDR1 and CDR2 are DFQATT and SNEGSKA (reference sequence). CDR3 region: CSARAGQGGQPQHF. The CDR3 coding sequence is TGCAGTGCTAGAGCTGGACAGGGGGGGCAGCCCCAGCATTTT.

This clonotype was detected ten times or more. The gene calls are TRBV11-1 and TRBJ2-2, with D maybe TRBD2 (5 bases). V was trimmed by 4 bases and J by 0 bases, leaving 21 bases between them. This CDR3 spans 19 amino acids. CDR1 is SGHAT and CDR2 is FQDESV in the germline V gene (reference sequence). The DNA for the CDR3 is TGTGCCAGCAGCTCCCGACGTCGGGAATTAAGTCCGAACACCGGGGAGCTGTTTTTT. As protein: CASSSRRRELSPNTGELFF.

The sample holds many counts of this clonotype. The chain recombines TRBV20-1 with TRBJ1-6; no definite D call. V lost 2 bases to trimming and J lost 9 bases, with 17 bases between them. Per germline, CDR1 DFQATT and CDR2 SNEGSKA (reference sequence). The CDR3 loop spans 15 amino acids. The CDR3 DNA is TGCAGTGCTAGACCAACAACGGCAGAGGGTTCACCCCTCCACTTT. Protein product: CSARPTTAEGSPLHF.

The chain has TRBV4-3 and TRBJ2-3; the match to TRBD2 covers 7 bases. From germline, CDR1 is LGHNA and CDR2 YSLEER. V lost 0 bases to trimming and J lost 4 bases; unmatched junction nucleotides: 10. CDR3 length: 17 amino acids. The CDR3: CASSQDGTGGSSDTQYF. CDR3 nucleotide sequence: TGCGCCAGCAGCCAAGATGGGACGGGAGGTTCGTCAGATACGCAGTATTTT.

A few counts support this clonotype. The chain employs TRBV20-1 and TRBJ1-5; 7 nucleotides line up with TRBD1. V shed 1 base and J 4 bases; nucleotides not matched to a gene: 7. Germline V gene sequence: CDR1 DFQATT, CDR2 SNEGSKA (reference sequence). The CDR3 is made up of 15 amino acids. As DNA, the CDR3 is TGCAGTGCTAGAGCAACCACAGGGGTTAATCAGCCCCAGCATTTT. It specifies CSARATTGVNQPQHF.

This clonotype turned up a few times. The rearrangement uses TRBV28 and TRBJ1-6, with unresolved D. The germline gives CDR1 MDHEN, CDR2 SYDVKM. The CDR3 is 14 residues long. Trimming pared 9 bases from V and 7 bases from J, leaving 16 bases between. CDR3: CASISPLKNSPLHF. The CDR3, as DNA: TGTGCCAGTATCTCCCCCCTAAAAAATTCACCCCTCCACTTT.

The chain carries TRBV19 and TRBJ1-2, with D tentatively TRBD1 (5 bases). The CDR3 is 12 residues long. Per germline, CDR1 LNHDA and CDR2 SQIVND (reference sequence). Trimming cost V 8 bases and J 4 bases, with 11 bases left between them. CDR3 protein: CASLDSSYGYTF. The CDR3 DNA is TGTGCCAGTTTAGACAGCAGCTATGGCTACACCTTC. The entire variable domain, with the rest obtained from reference TRBV19 and TRBJ1-2, is as follows: DGGITQSPKYLFRKEGQNVTLSCEQNLNHDAMYWYRQDPGQGLRLIYYSQIVNDFQKGDIAEGYSVSREKKESFPLTVTSAQKNPTAFYLCASLDSSYGYTFGSGTRLTVV.

In its sample, this clonotype was seen once. V and J are TRBV20-1 and TRBJ2-3; TRBD1 might be the D (5 bases). Germline assignment: CDR1 DFQATT and CDR2 SNEGSKA (reference sequence). The CDR3 consists of 15 residues. V was pared by 5 bases and J by 0 bases, with 15 bases between. The CDR3 sequence: CSAEQVPASTDTQYF. Here the CDR3 DNA reads TGCAGTGCTGAACAGGTGCCTGCTAGCACAGATACGCAGTATTTT.

The genes are TRBV14 and TRBJ2-7; 9 nucleotides agree with TRBD2. Germline CDR1 SGHDN, CDR2 FVKESK. V shed 1 base, J shed 2 bases, and the junction held 3 bases outside the gene matches. The CDR3 covers 15 residues. The CDR3 spells CASSQGLAVPYEQYF. CDR3 DNA: TGTGCCAGCAGCCAAGGACTAGCGGTCCCCTACGAGCAGTACTTC.

This clonotype was found a few times. This rearrangement joins TRBV20-1 to TRBJ2-1, with 8 bases aligning to TRBD1. J lost 2 bases, V lost 3 bases, and 9 bases had no gene match. CDR3 length equals 16 residues. The V gene's germline CDR1 is DFQATT and CDR2 SNEGSKA (reference sequence). The CDR3 region is CSARAPQGVPYNEQFF. DNA of the CDR3: TGCAGTGCTAGGGCACCACAGGGGGTCCCCTACAATGAGCAGTTCTTC.

This clonotype was seen at least ten times. The chain uses TRBV20-1 and TRBJ2-7, with 13 bases identical to TRBD2. The CDR3 extends over 16 amino acids. V lost 0 bases and J lost 9; bases outside the gene matches: 11. Germline lookup yields CDR1 DFQATT and CDR2 SNEGSKA (reference sequence). The CDR3 reads CSARETSGRAPTAQYF. The CDR3, as DNA: TGCAGTGCTAGAGAAACTAGCGGGAGGGCCCCCACCGCGCAGTACTTC.

Points on this clonotype: One junction end does not reproduce the germline sequence, and a read error may be involved. The chain is built from TRBV29-1 and TRBJ2-1, with TRBD2 matching 11 bases. The germline CDR1 and CDR2 sequences are SQVTM and ANQGSEA. CDR3 size: 14 residues. The CDR3 sequence is CSGIAGGGYNKQFF. The DNA of the CDR3 is TGCAGCGGGATAGCGGGAGGGGGATACAATAAGCAGTTCTTC.

Only a few counts were recorded for this clonotype. CDR3 in amino acids: CASSQAPTAGYEQYF. CDR3 bases: TGCGCCAGCAGCCAGGCACCTACAGCGGGGTACGAGCAGTACTTC. V usage is TRBV4-3 and J usage is TRBJ2-7, with 7 bases identical to TRBD2. CDR1 LGHNA and CDR2 YSLEER come from the germline V gene. The J segment lost 4 bases and the V segment lost 3 bases, leaving 9 bases of the junction unmatched. CDR3 length: 15 residues.

CDR3 protein: CASSFAQVNTEAFF. The CDR3 DNA reads TGCGCCAGCAGCTTCGCACAGGTGAACACTGAAGCTTTCTTT. The genes are TRBV5-1 and TRBJ1-1, with a tentative D call TRBD1 (5 bases). V lost 2 bases to trimming and J lost 0 bases, with 8 bases between them. The CDR3 loop spans 14 amino acids. The germline V gene encodes CDR1 SGHRS and CDR2 YFSETQ.

There are a few counts of this clonotype. The V gene is TRBV5-1, the J gene TRBJ1-1; 7 bases map to TRBD1. The CDR3 runs 17 residues. V lost 4 bases, J lost 3 bases, and 15 bases stayed unmatched. In germline, CDR1 is SGHRS, CDR2 YFSETQ. CDR3 region: CASSQDEGAQMDTEAFF. The CDR3 bases are TGCGCCAGCAGCCAGGACGAGGGGGCACAGATGGACACTGAAGCTTTCTTT.

The genes are TRBV14 and TRBJ2-3; TRBD1 is a possible D gene (5 bases). CDR3 length: 14 residues. The V end lost 2 bases, the J end lost 3 bases, and 9 bases lay between the germline ends. In germline, CDR1 is SGHDN, CDR2 FVKESK. The CDR3 is CASSQYKGTDTQYF. CDR3 nucleotides: TGTGCCAGCAGCCAATATAAGGGGACAGATACGCAGTATTTT.

Ten or more counts support this clonotype. This chain joins TRBV6-2 or TRBV6-3 and TRBJ2-7; D gene unclear. CDR1 MNHEY and CDR2 SVGEGT come from the germline V gene. The CDR3 contains 12 residues. The ends were cut back, 0 bases at V and 11 bases at J, with 11 bases in the middle. DNA for the CDR3: TGTGCCAGCAGTTACTCGGCGATCTCAAAGTACTTC. The encoded protein is CASSYSAISKYF.

This clonotype was counted only a few times. The chain recombines TRBV7-2 with TRBJ2-3, with D hard to call. There are 17 residues in the CDR3. Trimming cost V 5 bases and J 5 bases, with 23 bases left between them. Germline loops: CDR1 SGHTA, CDR2 FQGNSA. The CDR3: CASSPLFLGLSGDTQYF. The CDR3 coding sequence is TGTGCCAGCAGCCCCCTGTTTTTAGGCCTTTCGGGAGATACGCAGTATTTT.

This clonotype appeared a few times. This sequence joins TRBV7-9 and TRBJ2-1, with 9 bases aligning to TRBD1. The V gene's germline CDR1 is SEHNR and CDR2 FQNEAQ (reference sequence). The CDR3 length is 16 residues. Germline trimming cut 2 bases from V and 6 bases from J; bases unmatched to any gene: 8. This CDR3 reads CASSLFPGQGINEQFF. CDR3 bases: TGTGCCAGCAGCTTATTCCCGGGACAGGGTATCAATGAGCAGTTCTTC.

The rearrangement uses TRBV7-8 and TRBJ2-7, with TRBD2 matching over 10 bases. Looked up from germline, CDR1 is SGHVS and CDR2 is FQNEAQ. The CDR3 loop spans 17 amino acids. V trimming: 5 bases; J trimming: 1 base; junction bases outside the gene matches: 11. The chain's CDR3 is CASSLGASGRVSYEQYF. The CDR3 DNA follows: TGTGCCAGCAGCCTCGGAGCTAGCGGGAGAGTTTCCTACGAGCAGTACTTC.